Listed below are T cell receptor beta chains from one sample, sequenced in a study of blood T cell repertoires in COVID-19. Clones were sequenced by immunoSEQ multiplex PCR, and TCRdb holds only the in-frame ones, with some missing. Among around 140,000 clones listed, 80% to 90% were seen once. Sequenced sample: PBMCs or T cells enriched from blood (not recorded which). Receptor source: a man between 60 and 75 years old who had recovered from COVID-19. CDR3s include the opening cysteine and the closing phenylalanine or tryptophan. The D gene is left open where the match is weak. A row's size may be missing; if present it is once, few, many or a size class.

TRBJ1-1 NA TRBV5-1 NA TGCGCCAGCAGCCCCCGGGAAGGAGGAGGGAACACTGAAGCTTTCTTT CASSPREGGGNTEAFF
TRBJ1-1 TRBD1 TRBV12-3/TRBV12-4 NA TGTGCCACCACCGGGACAGTGAACACTGAAGCTTTCTTT CATTGTVNTEAFF
TRBJ2-7 TRBD1 TRBV3-1/TRBV3-2 once TGTGCCAGCAGCCGATCCGGGACAGGGGGTAGACCCTATGAGCAGTACTTC CASSRSGTGGRPYEQYF
TRBJ2-7 TRBD1 TRBV28 NA TGTGCCAGCAGCGAGACAGGGTTTTCTTCCTACGAGCAGTACTTC CASSETGFSSYEQYF
TRBJ2-2 TRBD1 TRBV18 NA TGTGCCAGCTCACCAAGACAGGGGATAGGCACCGGGGAGCTGTTTTTT CASSPRQGIGTGELFF
TRBJ2-5 TRBD1 TRBV23-1 NA TGCGCCAGCAGTCAGGACAGGAGAGGGGAGACCCAGTACTTC CASSQDRRGETQYF
TRBJ2-1 NA TRBV9 NA TGTGCCAGCAGCGGCTTAGGGAGCTCCTACAATGAGCAGTTCTTC CASSGLGSSYNEQFF
TRBJ2-1 NA TRBV5-1 few TGCGCCAGCAGCCGGAGTACGGGGTCCTACAATGAGCAGTTCTTC CASSRSTGSYNEQFF
TRBJ2-3 NA TRBV28 NA TGTGCCAGCAGTTTAGGGGGGAGGGATACGCAGTATTTT CASSLGGRDTQYF
TRBJ1-1 NA TRBV29-1 NA TGCAGCGTAACAGTCAGGCGGGGGAACACTGAAGCTTTCTTT CSVTVRRGNTEAFF
TRBJ2-1 TRBD2 TRBV6-5 NA TGTGCCAGCAGGTACACTAGCGAGAATGAGCAGTTCTTC CASRYTSENEQFF
TRBJ1-3 NA TRBV5-1 once TGCGCCAGCAGTCGAGGGCCAACCTCTGGAAACACCATATATTTT CASSRGPTSGNTIYF
TRBJ2-1 TRBD1 TRBV3-1/TRBV3-2 NA TGTGCCAGCAGCCGGCGACAGGGGATTAAGAATGAGCAGTTCTTC CASSRRQGIKNEQFF
TRBJ1-2 NA TRBV6-1 NA TGTGCCAGCAGTGAAGCGCAACGCTCCAGGGGCTACACCTTC CASSEAQRSRGYTF
TRBJ2-7 TRBD2 TRBV5-4 NA TGTGCCAGCAGCTTGGGGACGGGAGGGCCAGTCGGCGAGCAGTACTTC CASSLGTGGPVGEQYF
TRBJ1-5 NA TRBV10-2 NA TGCGCCAGCAGGGGCGGGGCAGGAATGGGCAATCAGCCCCAGCATTTT CASRGGAGMGNQPQHF
TRBJ1-1 TRBD1 TRBV3-1/TRBV3-2 NA TGTGCCAGCAGTTACAGGGGGCTGGGGGTCGACACTGAAGCTTTCTTT CASSYRGLGVDTEAFF